Below are 25 T cell receptor beta chains sequenced from a single sample in a study of OX40 agonist ivuxolimab in advanced cancers. TCRdb's copy holds only in-frame clones and misses some; the assay was immunoSEQ multiplex PCR. The sample contains around 110,000 clones, 90% of which appear only once. Sample: CD4+ or CD8+ T cells sorted from blood, taken in a trial of the OX40 agonist ivuxolimab. These receptor sequences come from an adult with an advanced solid tumor such as melanoma, head and neck, liver or kidney cancer.

The J gene is TRBJ2-5, the V gene TRBV29-1; 9 bases line up with TRBD1. With V trimmed by 4 bases and J by 5 bases, 11 bases remained unmatched. Germline V gene data show CDR1 as SQVTM and CDR2 as ANQGSEA. This CDR3 has 15 amino acids. CDR3 nucleotides: TGCAGCGTTGGGGAGGCACAGGGGGCGGGGGAGACCCAGTACTTC. Residues: CSVGEAQGAGETQYF.

V and J are TRBV27 and TRBJ1-4; possible D gene TRBD1, 5 bases. V was pared by 6 bases and J by 5 bases, with 16 bases between. This CDR3 has 15 residues. Germline V CDR1 and CDR2: MNHEY, SMNVEV (reference sequence). The CDR3 is CASSTSGAWNEKLFF. As DNA, the CDR3 is TGTGCCAGCAGCACCTCCGGGGCCTGGAATGAAAAACTGTTTTTT.

The chain carries TRBV28 and TRBJ2-5, with a possible D match to TRBD1 (5 bases). V lost 6 bases and J 2 bases, leaving 19 bases between the germline ends. The CDR3 extends over 16 amino acids. Germline lookup yields CDR1 MDHEN and CDR2 SYDVKM. This CDR3 reads CASRYNRRAAQETQYF. The CDR3, as DNA: TGTGCCAGCAGATACAATCGCAGGGCAGCACAAGAGACCCAGTACTTC.

Details on this clone: Other nucleotide sequences from this sample produce the same CDR3. This sequence joins TRBV9 and TRBJ2-2; D could derive from TRBD1 or TRBD2 (6 bases each). CDR1 is SGDLS and CDR2 is YYNGEE in the germline V gene. The CDR3 is made up of 13 amino acids. V was trimmed by 2 bases and J by 6 bases, leaving 8 bases between them. In nucleotides, the CDR3 is TGTGCCAGCAGCGTGGAGGGGGCCGGGGAGCTGTTTTTT. The encoded protein is CASSVEGAGELFF.

This sequence joins TRBV6-5 and TRBJ1-6; D not certain. In germline, CDR1 is MNHEY, CDR2 SVGAGI. With 5 bases removed from V and 7 bases from J, the gap between germline ends came to 12 bases. The CDR3 spans 14 residues. Here the CDR3 reads CASSRQGGNSPLHF. The CDR3 DNA reads as TGTGCCAGCAGTCGACAAGGCGGAAATTCACCCCTCCACTTT.

The chain is built from TRBV7-9 and TRBJ2-1; 7 bases agree with TRBD2. Germline-derived CDR1 and CDR2 are SEHNR and FQNEAQ (reference sequence). This CDR3 contains 17 residues. V trimming: 6 bases; J trimming: 0 bases; junction bases outside the gene matches: 11. In DNA form, the CDR3 reads TGTGCCAGCAGTCCTCCGGGGGGACGTAGCTCCTACAATGAGCAGTTCTTC. Protein sequence: CASSPPGGRSSYNEQFF.

This clone was recorded only once. The rearrangement links TRBV5-4 to TRBJ2-1; D may be TRBD1 or TRBD2 (6 bases each). The CDR3 has 15 residues. V lost 5 bases, J lost 5 bases, and 17 bases lay in between. CDR1 and CDR2 (germline): SGHNT, YYREEE (reference sequence). The CDR3 loop reads CASRGGPGSNNEQFF. CDR3 nucleotides: TGTGCCAGCAGAGGGGGGCCAGGATCTAACAATGAGCAGTTCTTC.

In nucleotides, the CDR3 is TGCGCCAAAAGGGGACAGGTCTACGAGCAGTACTTC. Translation gives CAKRGQVYEQYF. The rearrangement uses TRBV23-1 and TRBJ2-7; 8 bases agree with TRBD1. TRBV23-1 is identified as an open reading frame with a role that is uncertain. The CDR3 is made up of 12 amino acids. Trimming took 10 bases from V and 3 from J; bases not matched to a gene: 5.

This clone has a single count. The chain joins TRBV19 to TRBJ2-5, with 7 bases lining up with TRBD2. V lost 9 bases, J lost 5 bases, and 6 bases stayed unmatched. Germline CDR1 reads LNHDA; CDR2 reads SQIVND (reference sequence). The CDR3 loop spans 12 amino acids. This chain's CDR3 is CASGGLRETQYF. In nucleotides, the CDR3 is TGTGCCAGCGGGGGGTTGAGGGAGACCCAGTACTTC.

This chain uses TRBV7-6 with TRBJ1-1, with D unclear. This CDR3 is 13 amino acids long. The germline V gene has CDR1 SGHVS and CDR2 FNYEAQ. V was trimmed by 2 bases and J by 6 bases, leaving 10 bases between them. CDR3 bases: TGTGCCAGCAGCTTACGGCGGAGTTCTGAAGCTTTCTTT. Translated, it gives CASSLRRSSEAFF.

This clone was counted a single time. This rearrangement joins TRBV7-2 to TRBJ2-3; the match to TRBD1 covers 9 bases. The CDR3 is 16 residues long. The germline CDR1 and CDR2 sequences are SGHTA and FQGNSA. Losses at the gene ends were 5 bases for V and 3 bases for J; bases not matched to a gene: 9. CDR3 loop: CASSDPGQGRTDTQYF. The DNA for the CDR3 is TGTGCCAGCAGCGACCCGGGACAGGGTCGGACAGATACGCAGTATTTT.

This chain links TRBV6-5 with TRBJ1-2; D ambiguous. The CDR3 is 11 residues long. With 6 bases removed from V and 2 bases from J, the gap between germline ends came to 4 bases. Germline lookup yields CDR1 MNHEY and CDR2 SVGAGI. CDR3 residues: CASSLNYGYTF. CDR3 nucleotides: TGTGCCAGCAGCCTAAACTATGGCTACACCTTC.

The V call is TRBV5-1, the J call TRBJ1-1, with D possibly TRBD1 on 6 matching bases. V lost 7 bases, J lost 1 base, and 14 bases lay in between. The CDR3 is 14 amino acids. CDR1 SGHRS and CDR2 YFSETQ come from the germline V gene. In DNA form, the CDR3 reads TGCGCCAGCGGCACCCAGACAGGGAACACTGAAGCTTTCTTT. Translated: CASGTQTGNTEAFF.

The chain couples TRBV28 to TRBJ1-4; 9 nucleotides line up with TRBD1. CDR1 is MDHEN, CDR2 SYDVKM, per germline. The junction had 9 bases not matched to a gene; V was cut back by 6 bases and J by 4 bases. The CDR3 loop spans 16 amino acids. The CDR3 loop reads CASSTKTGGGNEKLFF. DNA of the CDR3: TGTGCCAGCAGCACAAAGACAGGGGGGGGTAATGAAAAACTGTTTTTT. Complete variable domain (other parts from reference TRBV28 and TRBJ1-4): DVKVTQSSRYLVKRTGEKVFLECVQDMDHENMFWYRQDPGLGLRLIYFSYDVKMKEKGDIPEGYSVSREKKERFSLILESASTNQTSMYLCASSTKTGGGNEKLFFGSGTQLSVL.

The V and J genes are TRBV27 and TRBJ1-2; 8 bases fit TRBD1. V trimming: 8 bases; J trimming: 2 bases; junction bases outside the gene matches: 7. CDR3 length: 14 residues. Germline V CDR1 and CDR2: MNHEY, SMNVEV (reference sequence). CDR3 nucleotides: TGTGCCAGCGCCGACAGGGGAGGAAACTATGGCTACACCTTC. It is translated as CASADRGGNYGYTF.

The chain links TRBV5-1 to TRBJ2-7; 7 positions match TRBD1. This CDR3 has 14 residues. Looked up from germline, CDR1 is SGHRS and CDR2 is YFSETQ. V trimming: 5 bases; J trimming: 2 bases; junction bases outside the gene matches: 7. The CDR3 spells CASSEGQPPYEQYF. DNA of the CDR3: TGCGCCAGCAGTGAGGGACAGCCTCCCTACGAGCAGTACTTC.

The chain couples TRBV10-2 to TRBJ2-3; either TRBD1 or TRBD2 may supply D (6 bases each). With 2 bases removed from V and 7 bases from J, the gap between germline ends came to 13 bases. This CDR3 spans 14 amino acids. Germline V gives CDR1 WSHSY, CDR2 SAAADI. DNA of the CDR3: TGCGCCAGCAGTGAGGTGAGGGGGGCACATACGCAGTATTTT. This encodes CASSEVRGAHTQYF.

The chain couples TRBV30 to TRBJ2-7; possible D gene TRBD2, 6 bases. V lost 6 bases, J lost 3 bases, and 12 bases lay in between. CDR3 length: 12 amino acids. Germline CDR1 and CDR2: GTSNPN and SVGIG (reference sequence). The CDR3 bases are TGTGCCTGCCAGGGACTCCTCTACGAGCAGTACTTC. The encoded protein is CACQGLLYEQYF.

The chain uses TRBV10-3 and TRBJ2-7, with TRBD1 as a possible D gene (5 bases). Trimming took 10 bases from V and 3 from J, leaving 13 bases between them. CDR1 and CDR2 (germline): ENHRY, SYGVKD. The CDR3 totals 12 residues. The CDR3 region has the DNA TGTGCCACCGAGGACACCAACTACGAGCAGTACTTC. Translation: CATEDTNYEQYF.

The gene calls are TRBV18 and TRBJ1-1, with D hard to call. The CDR3 covers 18 residues. From germline, CDR1 is KGHSH and CDR2 LQKENI. Trimming left V 6 bases short and J 1 base short, with 24 bases between. CDR3 bases: TGTGCCAGCTCCCCAACCCCCGGGTCGGCCCCTAGGAACACTGAAGCTTTCTTT. Translated, it gives CASSPTPGSAPRNTEAFF. Using reference TRBV18 and TRBJ1-1 for the parts outside the CDR3, the full variable domain is NAGVMQNPRHLVRRRGQEARLRCSPMKGHSHVYWYRQLPEEGLKFMVYLQKENIIDESGMPKERFSAEFPKEGPSILRIQQVVRGDSAAYFCASSPTPGSAPRNTEAFFGQGTRLTVV.

The chain carries TRBV30 and TRBJ2-5; TRBD2 is a possible D gene (5 bases). The CDR3 length is 12 residues. Germline-derived CDR1 and CDR2 are GTSNPN and SVGIG (reference sequence). Trimming took off 1 base at V and 9 bases at J, with 12 bases between the two ends. CDR3 sequence (DNA): TGTGCCTGGAGTGGAGGGAATAGGGCCCAGTACTTC. This codes for CAWSGGNRAQYF.

This sequence joins TRBV7-2 and TRBJ1-6; 7 positions agree with TRBD1. The V gene end was trimmed by 5 bases and the J gene end by 8 bases; junction bases not matched to a gene: 6. CDR3 length: 14 amino acids. Germline CDR1 and CDR2: SGHTA and FQGNSA. The CDR3 reads CASSRRDSYSPLHF. The CDR3 region has the DNA TGTGCCAGCAGCCGCCGGGACAGCTATTCACCCCTCCACTTT.

The CDR3 coding sequence is TGTGCCAGCAGCGTCGTAGTTAACTATGGCTACACCTTC. Translation: CASSVVVNYGYTF. J is TRBJ1-2 and V is TRBV11-2, with unresolved D. Germline CDR1 reads SGHAT; CDR2 reads FQNNGV. V was cut by 5 bases and J by 1 base, with 8 bases left in between. This CDR3 is built from 13 residues.

The chain uses TRBV28 and TRBJ1-5; weak D call: TRBD1 (6 bases). The V end was cut by 5 bases, the J end by 5 bases, with 25 bases between. The CDR3 has 18 amino acids. Germline CDR1 MDHEN, CDR2 SYDVKM. DNA of the CDR3: TGTGCCAGCAGTCCCGGGTTATTGGGGGGGCTCGTGGATCAGCCCCAGCATTTT. Its translation is CASSPGLLGGLVDQPQHF.

The J gene is TRBJ1-6, the V gene TRBV11-2; possibly TRBD1 for D (5 bases). V shed 5 bases and J shed 3 bases, with 11 bases lying between them. CDR1 is SGHAT and CDR2 is FQNNGV in the germline V gene. This CDR3 comprises 15 residues. The CDR3 here is CASSLQGFYNSPLHF. The CDR3 DNA reads as TGTGCCAGCAGCCTCCAGGGATTCTATAATTCACCCCTCCACTTT.